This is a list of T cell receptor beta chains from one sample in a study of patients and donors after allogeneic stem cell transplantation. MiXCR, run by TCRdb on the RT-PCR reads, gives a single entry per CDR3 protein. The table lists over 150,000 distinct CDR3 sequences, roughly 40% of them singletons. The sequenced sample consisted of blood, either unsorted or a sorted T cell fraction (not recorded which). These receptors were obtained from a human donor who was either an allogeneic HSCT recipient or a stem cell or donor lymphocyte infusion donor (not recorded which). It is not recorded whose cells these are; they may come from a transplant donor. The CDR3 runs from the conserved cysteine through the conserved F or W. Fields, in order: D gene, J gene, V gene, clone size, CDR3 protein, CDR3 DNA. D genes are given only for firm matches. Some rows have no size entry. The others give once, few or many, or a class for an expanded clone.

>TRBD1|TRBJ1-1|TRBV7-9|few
CASSLGAGQGNTEAFF
TGTGCCAGCAGCTTAGGAGCGGGACAGGGGAACACTGAAGCTTTCTTT
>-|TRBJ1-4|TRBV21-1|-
CASSKVQGVEEKLFF
TGTGCCAGCAGCAAAGTTCAGGGGGTTGAGGAAAAACTGTTTTTT
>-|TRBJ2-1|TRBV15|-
CATSRGASVSYNEQFF
TGTGCCACCAGCAGAGGGGCTAGCGTTTCCTACAATGAGCAGTTCTTC
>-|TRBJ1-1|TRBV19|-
CASSISAGLNTEAFF
TGTGCCAGTAGTATCTCGGCAGGGCTGAACACTGAAGCTTTCTTT
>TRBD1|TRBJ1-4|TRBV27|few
CASSDRGPTEKLFF
TGTGCCAGCAGTGACAGGGGACCGACTGAAAAACTGTTTTTT
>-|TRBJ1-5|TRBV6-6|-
CASSYSSGTSPLGQPQHF
TGTGCCAGCAGTTACTCCTCGGGGACTTCGCCGTTAGGGCAGCCCCAGCATTTT
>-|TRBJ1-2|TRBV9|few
CASSVDSGVYGYTF
TGTGCCAGCAGCGTGGACAGTGGAGTCTATGGCTACACCTTC
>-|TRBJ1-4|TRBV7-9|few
CASSLGGIEEKLFF
TGTGCCAGCAGCTTAGGGGGAATTGAGGAAAAACTGTTTTTT
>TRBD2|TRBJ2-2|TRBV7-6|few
CASSLRTSGAFANTGELFF
TGTGCCAGCAGCTTACGGACTAGCGGGGCCTTCGCGAACACCGGGGAGCTGTTTTTT
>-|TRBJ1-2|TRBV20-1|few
CSARGGNYGYTF
TGCAGTGCTAGGGGCGGAAACTATGGCTACACCTTC
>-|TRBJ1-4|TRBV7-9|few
CASVGAREKLFF
TGTGCCAGCGTAGGTGCGCGGGAAAAACTGTTTTTT
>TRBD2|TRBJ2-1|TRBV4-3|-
CASSLRLAALVNEQFF
TGCGCCAGCAGCCTTAGACTAGCGGCTCTGGTCAATGAGCAGTTCTTC
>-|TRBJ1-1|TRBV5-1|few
CASSLTIVGVPMNTEAFF
TGCGCCAGCAGCTTGACCATAGTGGGGGTCCCCATGAACACTGAAGCTTTCTTT
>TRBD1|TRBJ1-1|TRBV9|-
CASSVVTGVMNTEAFF
TGTGCCAGCAGCGTAGTTACAGGGGTGATGAACACTGAAGCTTTCTTT
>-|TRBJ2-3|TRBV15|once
CATSRDLVATSTDTQYF
TGTGCCACCAGCAGAGATTTAGTTGCGACTAGCACAGATACGCAGTATTTT
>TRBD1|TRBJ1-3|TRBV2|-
CASTTRQGSGNTIYF
TGTGCCAGCACCACCAGACAGGGCTCTGGAAACACCATATATTTT
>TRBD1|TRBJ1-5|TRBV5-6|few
CASSSGTGSTQPQHF
TGTGCCAGCAGCTCAGGGACAGGGAGTACTCAGCCCCAGCATTTT
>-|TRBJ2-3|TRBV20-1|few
CSARVDTQYF
TGCAGTGCTAGAGTGGATACGCAGTATTTT
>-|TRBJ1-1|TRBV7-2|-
CASSLGPGNTEAFF
TGTGCCAGCAGTTTAGGGCCAGGGAACACTGAAGCTTTCTTT
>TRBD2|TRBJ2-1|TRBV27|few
CASSLTLAGADEQFF
TGTGCCAGCAGTTTAACACTAGCGGGAGCTGATGAGCAGTTCTTC
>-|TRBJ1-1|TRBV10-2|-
CASSHPRGTEAFF
TGCGCCAGCAGTCATCCCCGGGGCACTGAAGCTTTCTTT
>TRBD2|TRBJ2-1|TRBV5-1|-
CASRASGNNEQFF
TGCGCCAGCAGGGCTAGCGGGAACAATGAGCAGTTCTTC
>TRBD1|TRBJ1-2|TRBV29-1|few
CSVTGHRGGGGGYTF
TGCAGCGTCACCGGCCACAGAGGAGGGGGCGGTGGCTACACCTTC
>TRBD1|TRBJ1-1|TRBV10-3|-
CAIRSTGSETEAFF
TGTGCCATCCGATCGACAGGGAGTGAGACTGAAGCTTTCTTT
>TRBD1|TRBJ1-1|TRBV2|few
CAIRGQGSAEAFF
TGTGCCATCAGGGGACAGGGGAGCGCTGAAGCTTTCTTT
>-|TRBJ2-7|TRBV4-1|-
CASSLEISRAYEQYF
TGCGCCAGCAGCCTTGAAATCAGCAGGGCCTACGAGCAGTACTTC
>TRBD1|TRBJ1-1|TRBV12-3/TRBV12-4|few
CASSPQGDKEAFF
TGTGCCAGCAGTCCACAGGGGGATAAAGAAGCTTTCTTT
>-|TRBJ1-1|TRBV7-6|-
CASSLLQGTNTEAFF
TGTGCCAGCAGCTTATTGCAGGGAACGAACACTGAAGCTTTCTTT
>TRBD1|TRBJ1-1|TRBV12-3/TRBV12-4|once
CASSSYDGRGLMLNTEAFF
TGTGCCAGCAGTTCCTATGATGGCAGGGGGTTAATGTTGAACACTGAAGCTTTCTTT
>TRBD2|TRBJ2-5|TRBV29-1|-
CSVEWGGTQYF
TGCAGCGTTGAATGGGGGGGGACCCAGTACTTC
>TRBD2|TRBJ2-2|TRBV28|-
CAERERYADTGELFF
TGTGCCGAGCGGGAGAGGTACGCGGACACCGGGGAGCTGTTTTTT
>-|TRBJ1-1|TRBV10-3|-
CAISEGLRNDEAFF
TGTGCCATCAGTGAAGGACTACGCAACGATGAAGCTTTCTTT
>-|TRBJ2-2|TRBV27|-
CASSVILSGELFF
TGTGCCAGCAGTGTAATTTTAAGCGGGGAGCTGTTTTTT
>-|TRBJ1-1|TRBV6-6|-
CATAGRDVEAFF
TGTGCCACCGCCGGCAGGGATGTTGAAGCTTTCTTT